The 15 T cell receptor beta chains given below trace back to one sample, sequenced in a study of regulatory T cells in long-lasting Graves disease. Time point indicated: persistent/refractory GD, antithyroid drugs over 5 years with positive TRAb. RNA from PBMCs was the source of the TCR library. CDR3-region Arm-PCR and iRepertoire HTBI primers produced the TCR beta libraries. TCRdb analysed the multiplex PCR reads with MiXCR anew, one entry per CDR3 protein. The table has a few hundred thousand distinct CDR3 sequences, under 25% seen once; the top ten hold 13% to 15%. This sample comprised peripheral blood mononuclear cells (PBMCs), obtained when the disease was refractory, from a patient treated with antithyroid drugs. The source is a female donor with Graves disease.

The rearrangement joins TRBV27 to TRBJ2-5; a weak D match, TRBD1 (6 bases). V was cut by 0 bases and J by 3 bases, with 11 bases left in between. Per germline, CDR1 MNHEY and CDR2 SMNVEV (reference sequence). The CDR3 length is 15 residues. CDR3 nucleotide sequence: TGTGCCAGCAGTTTATCGGGGGCGCGGGAAGAGACCCAGTACTTC. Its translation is CASSLSGAREETQYF.

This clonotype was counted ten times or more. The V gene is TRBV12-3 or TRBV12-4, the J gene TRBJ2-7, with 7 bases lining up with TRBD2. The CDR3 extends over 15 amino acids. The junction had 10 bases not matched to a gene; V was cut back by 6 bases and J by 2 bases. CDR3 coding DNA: TGTGCCAGCAGCCTGGCATCAGCGGGACCCTACGAGCAGTACTTC. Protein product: CASSLASAGPYEQYF.

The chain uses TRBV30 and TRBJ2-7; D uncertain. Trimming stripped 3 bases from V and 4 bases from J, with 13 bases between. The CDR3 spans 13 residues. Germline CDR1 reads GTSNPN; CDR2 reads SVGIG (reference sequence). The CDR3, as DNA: TGTGCCTGGAGAACGGGCGGATATTACGAGCAGTACTTC. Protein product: CAWRTGGYYEQYF.

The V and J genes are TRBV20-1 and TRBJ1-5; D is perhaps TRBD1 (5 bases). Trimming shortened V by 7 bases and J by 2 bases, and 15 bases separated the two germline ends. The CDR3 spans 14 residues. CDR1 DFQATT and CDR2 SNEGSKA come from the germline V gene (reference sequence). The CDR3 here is CSVTGSGRNQPQHF. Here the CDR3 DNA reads TGCAGTGTTACAGGATCGGGGCGCAATCAGCCCCAGCATTTT.

CDR3 region: CSAREPIGTSPQETQYF. CDR3 bases: TGCAGTGCTAGAGAACCGATAGGGACTAGCCCACAAGAGACCCAGTACTTC. The chain couples TRBV20-1 to TRBJ2-5, with 9 nucleotides matching TRBD2. Germline CDR1 reads DFQATT; CDR2 reads SNEGSKA (reference sequence). This CDR3 is built from 17 residues. V dropped 0 bases and J dropped 2; count of bases not matched to a gene: 10.

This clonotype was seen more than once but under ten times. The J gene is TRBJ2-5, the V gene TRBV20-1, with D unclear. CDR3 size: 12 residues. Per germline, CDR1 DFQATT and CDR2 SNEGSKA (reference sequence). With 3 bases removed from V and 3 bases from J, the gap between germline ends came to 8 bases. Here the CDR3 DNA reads TGCAGTGCTAGTTCGTTCAAAGAGACCCAGTACTTC. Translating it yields CSASSFKETQYF.

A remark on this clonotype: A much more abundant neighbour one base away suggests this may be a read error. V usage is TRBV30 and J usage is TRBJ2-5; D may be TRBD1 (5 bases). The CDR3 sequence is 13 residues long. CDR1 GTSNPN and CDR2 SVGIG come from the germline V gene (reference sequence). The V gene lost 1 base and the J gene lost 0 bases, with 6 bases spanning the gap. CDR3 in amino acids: CAWSGGDQETQYF. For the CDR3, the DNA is TGTGCCTGGAGTGGGGGCGACCAAGAGACCCAGTACTTC.

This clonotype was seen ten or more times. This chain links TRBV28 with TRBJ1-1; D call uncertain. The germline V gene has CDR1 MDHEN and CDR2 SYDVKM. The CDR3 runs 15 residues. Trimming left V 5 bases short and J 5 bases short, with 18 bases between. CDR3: CASSDAVGRQTEAFF. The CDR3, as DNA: TGTGCCAGCAGTGACGCCGTTGGGAGGCAGACTGAAGCTTTCTTT.

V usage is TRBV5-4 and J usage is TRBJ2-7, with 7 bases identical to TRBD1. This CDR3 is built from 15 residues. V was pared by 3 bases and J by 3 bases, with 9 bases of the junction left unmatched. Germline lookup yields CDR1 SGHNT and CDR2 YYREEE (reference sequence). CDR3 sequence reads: CASSSRQGLFYEQYF. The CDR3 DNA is TGTGCCAGCAGCTCCCGACAGGGCTTATTCTACGAGCAGTACTTC.

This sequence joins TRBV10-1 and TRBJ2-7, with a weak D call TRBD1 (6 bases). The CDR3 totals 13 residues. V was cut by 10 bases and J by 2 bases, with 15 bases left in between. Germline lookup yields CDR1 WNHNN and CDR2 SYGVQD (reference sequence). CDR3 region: CATSRDKTYEQYF. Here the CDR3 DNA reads TGCGCCACCTCTAGGGACAAAACCTACGAGCAGTACTTC.

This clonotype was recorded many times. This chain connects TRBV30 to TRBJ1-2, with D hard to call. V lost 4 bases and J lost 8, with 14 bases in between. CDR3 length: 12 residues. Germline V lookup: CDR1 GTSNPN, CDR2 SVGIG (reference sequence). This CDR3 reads CAWTATPTGYTF. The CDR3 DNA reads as TGTGCCTGGACCGCGACTCCCACGGGCTACACCTTC.

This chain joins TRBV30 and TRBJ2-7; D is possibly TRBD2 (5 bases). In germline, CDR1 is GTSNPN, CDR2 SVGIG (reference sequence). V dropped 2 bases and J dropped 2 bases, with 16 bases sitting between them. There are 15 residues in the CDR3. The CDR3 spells CAWSSTGSGPYEQYF. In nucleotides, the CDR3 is TGTGCCTGGAGTTCAACGGGGAGCGGCCCCTACGAGCAGTACTTC.

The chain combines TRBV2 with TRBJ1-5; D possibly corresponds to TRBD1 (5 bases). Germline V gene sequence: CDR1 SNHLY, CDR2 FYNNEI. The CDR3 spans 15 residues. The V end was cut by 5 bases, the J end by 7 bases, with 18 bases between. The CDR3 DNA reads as TGTGCCAGCAGTTCCCCGGCAGGGCGACGACAGCCCCAGCATTTT. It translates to CASSSPAGRRQPQHF.

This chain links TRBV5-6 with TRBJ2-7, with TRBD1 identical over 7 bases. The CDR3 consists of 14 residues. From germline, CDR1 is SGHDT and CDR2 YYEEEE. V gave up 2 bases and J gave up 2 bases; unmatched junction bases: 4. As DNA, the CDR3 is TGTGCCAGCAGCTTTACCGGGACAGCCTACGAGCAGTACTTC. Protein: CASSFTGTAYEQYF.

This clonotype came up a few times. The CDR3 sequence: CSADINRGVDQPQHF. CDR3 sequence (DNA): TGCAGTGCGGATATAAACCGGGGGGTCGATCAGCCCCAGCATTTT. The chain couples TRBV20-1 to TRBJ1-5; D perhaps matches TRBD1 (5 bases). This CDR3 has 15 amino acids. Trimming shortened V by 6 bases and J by 5 bases, and 20 bases separated the two germline ends. Germline V gives CDR1 DFQATT, CDR2 SNEGSKA (reference sequence).